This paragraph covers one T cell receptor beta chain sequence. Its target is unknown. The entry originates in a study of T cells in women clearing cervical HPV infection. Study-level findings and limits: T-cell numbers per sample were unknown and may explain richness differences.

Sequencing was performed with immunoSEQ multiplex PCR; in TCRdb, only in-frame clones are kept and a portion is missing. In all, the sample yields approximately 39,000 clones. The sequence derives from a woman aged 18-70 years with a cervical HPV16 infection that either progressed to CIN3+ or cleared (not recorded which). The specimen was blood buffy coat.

CDR3 loop: CASSSSISSYEQYF. CDR3 DNA (partial): TGCGCCAGCAGCTCCTCCATTAGCTCCTACGAG. This chain links TRBV5-1 with TRBJ2-7; no clear D. Read coverage stops 3 residues before the CDR3 terminus; the germline J gene supplies the remainder. Trimming took 3 bases from V and 0 from J, leaving 10 bases between them. Germline-derived CDR1 and CDR2 are SGHRS and YFSETQ. The CDR3 extends over 14 amino acids.